Shown below are 12 T cell receptor beta chains from a single sample sequenced in a study of tumor-infiltrating lymphocytes in primary liver carcinoma. Germline DNA was also extracted, and blood RNA was taken from unsorted whole blood. From 450 to 550 ng total RNA, TCR beta cDNA was generated with a primer in the constant region. Slightly modified ARM-PCR with three nested multiplex PCR rounds yielded TCR beta libraries. Both of the initial two PCR rounds ran for about 11 cycles and employed TRBV1-TRBV30 forward primers alongside a C-beta reverse primer. Via MiXCR, TCRdb re-called the multiplex PCR reads, giving one row per CDR3 protein. The sample comprises under 200,000 distinct CDR3 sequences, 65% of which are singletons, and roughly 6.4% rests with the top ten. Sample: peripheral blood. All receptors come from a woman aged 60-75 years with primary liver carcinoma and hepatitis B virus infection.

Concerning this clonotype itself: The CDR3 ends on some other residue instead of the conserved phenylalanine or tryptophan, so this is likely a read error. This chain uses TRBV11-2 with TRBJ2-3; TRBD2 might be the D (6 bases). The CDR3 runs 13 residues. Germline CDR1 SGHAT, CDR2 FQNNGV. This CDR3 is CASNLEYRRAQYS. The CDR3 DNA sequence: TGTGCCAGCAACTTAGAATATCGGAGGGCGCAGTATTCT.

In the case of this clonotype: One end of the junction is discordant with germline, which a read error may explain. V and J are TRBV11-2 and TRBJ2-7; D may be TRBD2 (5 bases). The length of the CDR3 is 14 residues. The germline CDR1 and CDR2 sequences are SGHAT and FQNNGV. The CDR3 loop reads CTSGLGDSRYEQYF. The CDR3 DNA reads TGTACCAGCGGCTTAGGCGACTCGCGCTACGAGCAGTACTTC.

The table lists this clonotype with a count of one. The junction departs from the called germline gene at one end, perhaps through a read error. This chain joins TRBV11-2 and TRBJ2-7; unclear D gene. The CDR3 is 14 amino acids. CDR1 and CDR2 (germline): SGHAT, FQNNGV. This chain's CDR3 is CASNLTDLDYEQYF. The CDR3 DNA follows: TGTGCAAGCAACTTGACTGACCTCGACTACGAGCAGTACTTC.

About this clonotype itself: This may be a read error: a much more frequent sequence differs by one nucleotide. J is TRBJ2-3 and V is TRBV7-9; the D gene is possibly TRBD2 (5 bases). Germline V lookup: CDR1 SEHNR, CDR2 FQNEAQ (reference sequence). The CDR3 has 16 residues. V dropped 1 base and J dropped 2 bases, with 13 bases sitting between them. CDR3 protein: CASSLVGNGVTDTQYF. Here the CDR3 DNA reads TGTGCCAGCAGCTTAGTAGGGAACGGGGTCACAGATACGCAGTATTTT.

The chain couples TRBV10-3 to TRBJ2-1; no reliable D call. CDR3 size: 15 residues. Trimming removed 8 bases at V and 0 bases at J, with 14 bases between. Germline CDR1 ENHRY, CDR2 SYGVKD. The CDR3 loop reads CAIQRGSVSYNEQFF. CDR3 DNA: TGTGCCATCCAACGTGGTTCGGTCTCCTACAATGAGCAGTTCTTC.

The chain uses TRBV12-3 or TRBV12-4 and TRBJ1-1, with D possibly TRBD1 on 5 matching bases. This CDR3 has 14 amino acids. With 10 bases removed from V and 1 base from J, the gap between germline ends came to 16 bases. CDR3 residues: CANCTRGENTEAFF. CDR3 nucleotide sequence: TGTGCCAATTGCACCCGGGGGGAGAACACTGAAGCTTTCTTT.

Remarks on this clonotype: Without the conserved terminal phenylalanine or tryptophan, this CDR3 likely stems from a read error. CDR3 bases: TGTGCCAGCAGCATATACGCTGTAGGCTCCTACGAGCAGTACCTC. Translation: CASSIYAVGSYEQYL. The chain links TRBV6-5 to TRBJ2-7; D remains unclear. V shed 6 bases and J shed 0 bases, with 15 bases lying between them. Germline CDR1 MNHEY, CDR2 SVGAGI. This CDR3 is built from 15 residues.

This clonotype was seen a handful of times. J is TRBJ2-2 and V is TRBV5-1; 7 nucleotides align to TRBD1. CDR3 length: 16 residues. Trimming at V came to 6 bases and at J to 0 bases, leaving 8 bases not matched to a gene. Germline loops: CDR1 SGHRS, CDR2 YFSETQ. CDR3 nucleotides: TGCGCCAGCATCCCGGACAGGAAAGCGAACACCGGGGAGCTGTTTTTT. Translated: CASIPDRKANTGELFF.

This clonotype was counted ten times or more. V usage is TRBV12-3 or TRBV12-4 and J usage is TRBJ2-7; TRBD2 aligns across 8 bases. J was trimmed by 4 bases and V by 2 bases; bases with no gene match: 4. CDR3 length: 14 amino acids. The CDR3, as DNA: TGTGCCAGCAGTTTATTGATAGCGGGGTACGAGCAGTACTTC. Its protein product is CASSLLIAGYEQYF.

In its sample, this clonotype was seen a few times. The CDR3 region has the DNA TGTGCCAGCAGTTCACCGAACGATAAGTACCAAGAGACCCAGTACTTC. As protein: CASSSPNDKYQETQYF. J is TRBJ2-5 and V is TRBV28; D is unclear. Deletions cut 4 bases from V and 0 bases from J, with 15 bases between. The germline V gene has CDR1 MDHEN and CDR2 SYDVKM. The CDR3 length is 16 residues.

CDR3 sequence reads: CAIRLAGAAADTQYF. CDR3 DNA sequence: TGTGCCATCAGACTAGCGGGAGCTGCGGCAGATACGCAGTATTTT. The chain is built from TRBV10-3 and TRBJ2-3, with 11 nucleotides matching TRBD2. Germline V gene sequence: CDR1 ENHRY, CDR2 SYGVKD. This CDR3 is built from 15 residues. V gave up 6 bases and J gave up 4 bases; unmatched junction bases: 6.

For this clonotype: A much larger clone differs by one base, so this may be a read error. The J gene is TRBJ2-1, the V gene TRBV5-5, with TRBD2 as a possible D gene (5 bases). Germline V gives CDR1 SGHKS, CDR2 YYEKEE (reference sequence). This CDR3 region has 14 residues. CDR3 nucleotide sequence: TGTGCCAGCAGCTTGGAGGGCCTCCGAAGGGAGCAGTCCTTC. Translation: CASSLEGLRREQSF.